This T cell receptor beta chain was observed in a study of blood T cell repertoires in COVID-19. The overall study: T cells, B-cell-depleted T cells, or PBMCs supplied cDNA or gDNA.

CDR1 and CDR2 from the germline V gene are SGHRS and YFSETQ. Trimming took off 0 bases at V and 2 bases at J, with 14 bases between the two ends. The CDR3 runs to 16 residues. Original processing notes: Nucleated cell number was recorded as an estimate derived from reference gene primer amplification. The method was immunoSEQ multiplex PCR; TCRdb's version includes in-frame clones alone and lacks a portion of them. Clone size and the V and J calls come from that table; the DNA yielded D and trimming. The sample holds 200,000 to 250,000 clones, 70% to 90% seen once. The receptor was derived from a woman aged 70-85 years with active or convalescent COVID-19. The chain uses TRBV5-1 and TRBJ1-1, with D perhaps matching TRBD1 (5 bases). Sequenced material: peripheral blood. The CDR3 region has the DNA TGCGCCAGCAGCTTGGGTTTGGCGGGGGGAAACACTGAAGCTTTCTTT. This encodes CASSLGLAGGNTEAFF.